The present T cell receptor beta chain was sequenced within a study of cytomegalovirus exposure and HLA in healthy donors. Study details: Sequencing of 150 million to 200 million T cells in an earlier analysis found 95 million to 120 million unique TCR beta sequences.

60 Vbeta and 13 Jbeta primers were used in PCR. The protocol was immunoSEQ multiplex PCR, while the TCRdb copy is restricted to in-frame clones and leaves out a portion. This sample has approximately 140,000 clones, with approximately 71% found just once. J was trimmed by 5 bases and V by 7 bases; bases with no gene match: 10. The length of the CDR3 is 15 residues. Germline lookup yields CDR1 SGHDT and CDR2 YYEEEE. Study-wide findings and caveats: Previously analyzed data showed that most TCR beta V segments were productive at a frequency of about 90% or about 30%. Cytomegalovirus-associated status was assigned to more than 150 TCR beta chains.

Nominally healthy donors were sampled, though unrecorded immune exposures were likely. This clone was recorded once. Its cognate antigen is unknown. The clonotype originates from a woman between 50 and 59 years old in good health and CMV-seronegative. Sequencing input: PBMCs. The chain recombines TRBV5-6 with TRBJ1-5; 9 bases are a match to TRBD1. CDR3 bases: TGTGCCAGCGGGGTATGGGACAGGGAACATCAGCCCCAGCATTTT. This sequence encodes CASGVWDREHQPQHF.